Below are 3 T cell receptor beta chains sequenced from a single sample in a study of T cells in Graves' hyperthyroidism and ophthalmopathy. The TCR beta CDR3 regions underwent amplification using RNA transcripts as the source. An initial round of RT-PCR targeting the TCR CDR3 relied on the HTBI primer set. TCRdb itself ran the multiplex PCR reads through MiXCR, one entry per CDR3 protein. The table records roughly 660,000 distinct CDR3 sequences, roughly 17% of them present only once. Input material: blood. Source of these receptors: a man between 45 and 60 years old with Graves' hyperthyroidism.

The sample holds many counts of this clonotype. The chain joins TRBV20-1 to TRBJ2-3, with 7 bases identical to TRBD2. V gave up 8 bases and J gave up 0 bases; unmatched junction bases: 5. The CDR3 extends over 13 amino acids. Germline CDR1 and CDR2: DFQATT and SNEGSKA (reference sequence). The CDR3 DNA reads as TGCAGTCTAAGCGGGATCAGCACAGATACGCAGTATTTT. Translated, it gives CSLSGISTDTQYF.

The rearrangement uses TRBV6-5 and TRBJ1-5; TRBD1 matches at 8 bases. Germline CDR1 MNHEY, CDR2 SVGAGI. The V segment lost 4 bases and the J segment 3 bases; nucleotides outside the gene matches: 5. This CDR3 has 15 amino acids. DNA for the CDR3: TGTGCCAGCAGTTCCCGGACAGGGAACAATCAGCCCCAGCATTTT. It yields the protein CASSSRTGNNQPQHF.

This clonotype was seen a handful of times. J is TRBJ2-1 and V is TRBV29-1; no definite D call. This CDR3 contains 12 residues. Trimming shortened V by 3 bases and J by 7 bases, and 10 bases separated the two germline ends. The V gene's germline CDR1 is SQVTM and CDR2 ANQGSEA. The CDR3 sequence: CSVDGRRNEQFF. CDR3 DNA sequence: TGCAGCGTTGACGGCAGGAGAAATGAGCAGTTCTTC.